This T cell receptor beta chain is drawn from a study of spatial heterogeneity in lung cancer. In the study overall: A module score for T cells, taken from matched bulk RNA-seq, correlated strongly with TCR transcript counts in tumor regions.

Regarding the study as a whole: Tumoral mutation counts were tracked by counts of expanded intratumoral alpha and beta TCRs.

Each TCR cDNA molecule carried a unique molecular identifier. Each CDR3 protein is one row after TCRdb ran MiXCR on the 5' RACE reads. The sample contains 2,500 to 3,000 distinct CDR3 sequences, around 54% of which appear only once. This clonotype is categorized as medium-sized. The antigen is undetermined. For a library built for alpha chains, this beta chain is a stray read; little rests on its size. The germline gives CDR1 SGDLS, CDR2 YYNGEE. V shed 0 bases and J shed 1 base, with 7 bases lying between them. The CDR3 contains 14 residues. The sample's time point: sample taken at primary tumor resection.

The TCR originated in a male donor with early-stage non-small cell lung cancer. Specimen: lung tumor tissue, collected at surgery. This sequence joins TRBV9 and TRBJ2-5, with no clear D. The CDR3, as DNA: TGTGCCAGCAGCGTAGAGGGTAGCCAAGAGACCCAGTACTTC. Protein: CASSVEGSQETQYF.